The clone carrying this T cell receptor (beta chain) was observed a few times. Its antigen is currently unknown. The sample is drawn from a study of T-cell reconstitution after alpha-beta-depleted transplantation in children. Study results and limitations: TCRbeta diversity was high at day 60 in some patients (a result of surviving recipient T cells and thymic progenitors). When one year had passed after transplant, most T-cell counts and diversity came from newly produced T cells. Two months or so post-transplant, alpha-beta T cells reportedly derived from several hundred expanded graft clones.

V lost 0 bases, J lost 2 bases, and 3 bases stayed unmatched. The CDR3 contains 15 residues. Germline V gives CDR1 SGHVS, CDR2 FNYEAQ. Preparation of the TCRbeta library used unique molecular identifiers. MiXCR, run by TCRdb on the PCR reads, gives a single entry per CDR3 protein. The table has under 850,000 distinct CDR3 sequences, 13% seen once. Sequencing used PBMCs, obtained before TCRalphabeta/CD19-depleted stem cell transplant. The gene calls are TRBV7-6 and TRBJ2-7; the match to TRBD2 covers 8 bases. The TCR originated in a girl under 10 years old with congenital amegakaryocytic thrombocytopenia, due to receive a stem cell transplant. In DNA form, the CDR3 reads TGTGCCAGCAGCTTAGCTAGCGGGGCAGCCTACGAGCAGTACTTC. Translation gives CASSLASGAAYEQYF.